The 9 T cell receptor beta chains presented below share a single source sample, sequenced in a study of cytomegalovirus exposure and HLA in healthy donors. Generated by immunoSEQ multiplex PCR, the TCRdb table keeps only in-frame clones and is missing some. The repertoire holds under 350,000 clones, with approximately 83% as singletons. Material: PBMCs. Receptors were obtained from a woman between 18 and 29 years old in good health and CMV-seronegative.

The V call is TRBV11-3, the J call TRBJ2-2, with D possibly being TRBD1 (5 bases). Trimming left V 5 bases short and J 1 base short, with 11 bases between. The CDR3 sequence is 15 residues long. Looked up from germline, CDR1 is SGHNT and CDR2 is YENEEA. CDR3 residues: CASSLQAVNTGELFF. The DNA of the CDR3 is TGTGCCAGCAGCCTACAGGCAGTGAACACCGGGGAGCTGTTTTTT. Complete variable domain (other parts from reference TRBV11-3 and TRBJ2-2): EAGVVQSPRYKIIEKKQPVAFWCNPISGHNTLYWYLQNLGQGPELLIRYENEEAVDDSQLPKDRFSAERLKGVDSTLKIQPAELGDSAVYLCASSLQAVNTGELFFGEGSRLTVL.

The V and J genes are TRBV6-5 and TRBJ2-7; 7 bases are shared with TRBD2. With V trimmed by 4 bases and J by 2 bases, 8 bases remained unmatched. CDR3 size: 15 residues. Germline CDR1 is MNHEY and CDR2 is SVGAGI. CDR3 nucleotides: TGTGCCAGCAGTTCCGGCGGGGGACTACCCTACGAGCAGTACTTC. Protein product: CASSSGGGLPYEQYF.

The chain employs TRBV5-1 and TRBJ1-1; no clear D. This CDR3 has 14 residues. In germline, CDR1 is SGHRS, CDR2 YFSETQ. Trimming pared 1 base from V and 0 bases from J, leaving 7 bases between. The CDR3 DNA sequence: TGCGCCAGCAGCTTGTTAGCGATGAACACTGAAGCTTTCTTT. Amino acids: CASSLLAMNTEAFF.

CDR3 DNA sequence: TGTGTCAGAAGCGGGCAGGGCAGTTGGGAGCTGTTTTTT. It is translated as CVRSGQGSWELFF. The chain uses TRBV7-5 and TRBJ2-2; the D segment call TRBD1 is taken from the table without a DNA check. TRBV7-5 is termed a pseudogene. CDR3 length: 13 residues.

This chain connects TRBV5-1 to TRBJ2-1; 11 positions match TRBD2. Trimming cost V 2 bases and J 10 bases; bases outside gene matches: 5. Germline values: CDR1 SGHRS, CDR2 YFSETQ. This CDR3 is 14 amino acids long. CDR3 protein: CASSFTSGGAEQFF. The CDR3, as DNA: TGCGCCAGCAGCTTTACTAGCGGGGGAGCGGAGCAGTTCTTC.

This chain uses TRBV7-9 with TRBJ1-5, with unresolved D. V lost 2 bases to trimming and J lost 1 base, with 6 bases between them. The CDR3 loop spans 14 amino acids. CDR1 is SEHNR and CDR2 is FQNEAQ in the germline V gene (reference sequence). CDR3 protein: CASSLTESNQPQHF. For the CDR3, the DNA is TGTGCCAGCAGCTTAACCGAGAGCAATCAGCCCCAGCATTTT.

The chain joins TRBV7-9 to TRBJ1-5, with TRBD1 matching over 10 bases. The V and J ends lost 5 bases and 11 bases, in that order; junction bases with no gene match: 12. Germline-derived CDR1 and CDR2 are SEHNR and FQNEAQ (reference sequence). This CDR3 has 15 amino acids. The CDR3 region has the DNA TGTGCCAGCAGCACGGGGACAGGGGAAATCGAAACCCAGCATTTT. It codes for CASSTGTGEIETQHF.

The chain is built from TRBV28 and TRBJ1-6, with a possible D match to TRBD1 (6 bases). Germline V CDR1 and CDR2: MDHEN, SYDVKM. The CDR3 has 14 amino acids. The ends were cut back, 6 bases at V and 9 bases at J, with 15 bases in the middle. CDR3 sequence (DNA): TGTGCCAGCAGCGAGAACAGGGTTAGTTCACCCCTCCACTTT. This codes for CASSENRVSSPLHF.

This chain connects TRBV15 to TRBJ1-3; the D is unclear. This CDR3 is built from 11 residues. The ends were cut back, 6 bases at V and 8 bases at J, with 8 bases in the middle. From germline, CDR1 is LNHNV and CDR2 YYDKDF (reference sequence). The DNA of the CDR3 is TGTGCCACCAGGGGAGGGCACACCATATATTTT. Amino acid sequence: CATRGGHTIYF. Complete variable domain (other parts from reference TRBV15 and TRBJ1-3): DAMVIQNPRYQVTQFGKPVTLSCSQTLNHNVMYWYQQKSSQAPKLLFHYYDKDFNNEADTPDNFQSRRPNTSFCFLDIRSPGLGDTAMYLCATRGGHTIYFGEGSWLTVV.